A single sample gave rise to the 12 T cell receptor beta chains below, sequenced in a study of blood T cell repertoires in COVID-19. Method: immunoSEQ multiplex PCR; TCRdb's copy keeps in-frame clones and lacks some. The sample gives around 70,000 clones, 85% to 95% of which show up once; approximately 4.8% is in the top ten. The sequencing input was peripheral blood. The receptor source for this set is a woman aged 55-75 years with active COVID-19.

This sequence joins TRBV7-2 and TRBJ2-7, with 11 bases matching TRBD2. The germline CDR1 and CDR2 sequences are SGHTA and FQGNSA. V lost 4 bases, J lost 2 bases, and 7 bases stayed unmatched. The CDR3 loop spans 16 amino acids. The CDR3 nucleotides read TGTGCCAGCAGCTCCCAGGGTAGCGGGAGGGCCTACGAGCAGTACTTC. This sequence encodes CASSSQGSGRAYEQYF.

V and J are TRBV9 and TRBJ1-1; D unclear. The CDR3 totals 15 residues. Trimming shortened V by 7 bases and J by 0 bases, and 16 bases separated the two germline ends. Germline assignment: CDR1 SGDLS and CDR2 YYNGEE. CDR3 sequence reads: CASGGRVGLNTEAFF. The CDR3 coding sequence is TGTGCCAGCGGCGGGAGGGTGGGTCTGAACACTGAAGCTTTCTTT.

The V and J genes are TRBV15 and TRBJ2-2; D not certain. V was cut by 0 bases and J by 6 bases, with 8 bases left in between. Germline V gene sequence: CDR1 LNHNV, CDR2 YYDKDF (reference sequence). This CDR3 is built from 14 residues. CDR3 protein: CATSRDAAPGELFF. The CDR3 DNA sequence: TGTGCCACCAGCAGAGATGCGGCTCCCGGGGAGCTGTTTTTT. The whole variable domain, remainder taken from reference TRBV15 and TRBJ2-2, is DAMVIQNPRYQVTQFGKPVTLSCSQTLNHNVMYWYQQKSSQAPKLLFHYYDKDFNNEADTPDNFQSRRPNTSFCFLDIRSPGLGDTAMYLCATSRDAAPGELFFGEGSRLTVL.

This sequence joins TRBV28 and TRBJ2-7, with D perhaps TRBD2 (6 bases). The germline V and J ends were trimmed by 4 bases and 2 bases, with 6 bases remaining between them. The CDR3 extends over 12 amino acids. Germline V gives CDR1 MDHEN, CDR2 SYDVKM. The CDR3 reads CASSSGAYEQYF. Written as DNA, the CDR3 is TGTGCCAGCAGTTCGGGGGCCTACGAGCAGTACTTC.

V usage is TRBV5-1 and J usage is TRBJ2-3; D is undetermined. The CDR3 loop spans 13 amino acids. V was clipped by 1 base and J by 4 bases, with 7 bases between them. Germline V gives CDR1 SGHRS, CDR2 YFSETQ. CDR3 in amino acids: CASSLLLSDTQYF. The CDR3 DNA is TGCGCCAGCAGCTTGTTGTTATCAGATACGCAGTATTTT.

The J gene is TRBJ1-2, the V gene TRBV19; D possibly corresponds to TRBD1 (5 bases). CDR3 length: 15 amino acids. The germline gives CDR1 LNHDA, CDR2 SQIVND (reference sequence). Trimming removed 6 bases from V and 0 bases from J, with 14 bases in between. The CDR3 loop is CASSPSGGANYGYTF. CDR3 DNA: TGTGCCAGTAGCCCCTCCGGGGGAGCTAACTATGGCTACACCTTC.

A single count supports this clone. This CDR3 reads CASSLGRGRSYEQYF. CDR3 sequence (DNA): TGTGCCAGTAGTTTGGGCCGGGGAAGATCCTACGAGCAGTACTTC. The V call is TRBV19, the J call TRBJ2-7; perhaps TRBD2 as D (5 bases). CDR3 length equals 15 residues. The V and J ends lost 5 bases and 1 base respectively, with 15 bases between them. Germline-derived CDR1 and CDR2 are LNHDA and SQIVND (reference sequence). The full variable domain, its missing parts supplied by reference TRBV19 and TRBJ2-7, is DGGITQSPKYLFRKEGQNVTLSCEQNLNHDAMYWYRQDPGQGLRLIYYSQIVNDFQKGDIAEGYSVSREKKESFPLTVTSAQKNPTAFYLCASSLGRGRSYEQYFGPGTRLTVT.

DNA of the CDR3: TGTGCCAGCATGAGACAGTACGAGCAGTACTTC. It yields the protein CASMRQYEQYF. The chain couples TRBV6-5 to TRBJ2-7; D might be TRBD1 (5 bases). CDR1 and CDR2 (germline): MNHEY, SVGAGI. The length of the CDR3 is 11 residues. Trimming left V 7 bases short and J 4 bases short, with 8 bases between.

This clone was seen a few times. The chain employs TRBV20-1 and TRBJ2-5, with a possible D match to TRBD1 (6 bases). The CDR3 is made up of 13 amino acids. Trimming shortened V by 3 bases and J by 2 bases, and 10 bases separated the two germline ends. From germline, CDR1 is DFQATT and CDR2 SNEGSKA (reference sequence). CDR3 sequence reads: CSASRDTQETQYF. CDR3 coding DNA: TGCAGTGCTAGTAGGGACACACAAGAGACCCAGTACTTC.

This clone was seen a few times. The rearrangement joins TRBV7-9 to TRBJ2-1; 11 nucleotides match TRBD2. Unmatched junction bases numbered 10, after V lost 5 bases and J lost 4 bases. The CDR3 is 17 amino acids. CDR1 and CDR2 from the germline V gene are SEHNR and FQNEAQ (reference sequence). In DNA form, the CDR3 reads TGTGCCAGCAGCCCAACCCGACTAGCGGGATTTTACAATGAGCAGTTCTTC. The encoded protein is CASSPTRLAGFYNEQFF.

V usage is TRBV12-1 and J usage is TRBJ2-7; TRBD1 is the table's D call and was not checked against the DNA. TRBV12-1 is given as a pseudogene. This CDR3 is 13 amino acids long. CDR3 coding DNA: TGTGCCAGCAGCTGGGACAGCACCCACGAGCAGTACTTC. Translated: CASSWDSTHEQYF.

This clone was found a few times. The chain recombines TRBV5-6 with TRBJ2-7; 8 bases map to TRBD1. The germline CDR1 and CDR2 sequences are SGHDT and YYEEEE. CDR3 length: 17 amino acids. After removal of 3 bases from V and 3 bases from J, the junction contained 14 bases not matched to a gene. Here the CDR3 DNA reads TGTGCCAGCAGCTCCATTGGACAGGGTGATCTAGTCTACGAGCAGTACTTC. Its translation: CASSSIGQGDLVYEQYF. Filled out from reference TRBV5-6 and TRBJ2-7, the complete variable domain reads DAGVTQSPTHLIKTRGQQVTLRCSPKSGHDTVSWYQQALGQGPQFIFQYYEEEERQRGNFPDRFSGHQFPNYSSELNVNALLLGDSALYLCASSSIGQGDLVYEQYFGPGTRLTVT.